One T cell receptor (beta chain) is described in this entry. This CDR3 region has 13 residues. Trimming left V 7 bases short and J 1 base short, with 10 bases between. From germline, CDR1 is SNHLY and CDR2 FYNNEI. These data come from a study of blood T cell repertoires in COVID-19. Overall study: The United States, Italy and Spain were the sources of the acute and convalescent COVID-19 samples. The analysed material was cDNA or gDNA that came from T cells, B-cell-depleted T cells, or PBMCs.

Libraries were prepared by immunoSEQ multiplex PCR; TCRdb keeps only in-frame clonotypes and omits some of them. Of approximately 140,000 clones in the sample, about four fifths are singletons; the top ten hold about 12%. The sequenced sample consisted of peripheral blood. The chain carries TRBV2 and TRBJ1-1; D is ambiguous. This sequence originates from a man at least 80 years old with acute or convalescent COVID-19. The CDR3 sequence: CASNPGENTEAFF. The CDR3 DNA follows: TGTGCCAGCAACCCCGGGGAGAACACTGAAGCTTTCTTT.